The sequence of this T cell receptor beta chain was determined in a study of Ad26.COV2.S vaccination and SARS-CoV-2 variants. Study information: Each vaccinee took Ad26.COV2.S intramuscularly, once or twice 56 days apart. General study results and limits: After vaccination, reports described spike-specific CD8+ and CD4+ T cell responses as showing substantial breadth.

CDR1 MNHEY and CDR2 SMNVEV come from the germline V gene (reference sequence). This CDR3 is built from 15 residues. V shed 6 bases and J 4 bases; nucleotides not matched to a gene: 9. The table came from immunoSEQ multiplex PCR; TCRdb's copy has only in-frame clones and leaves some out. The data show around 300,000 clones, about 87% seen once. A note on this clone: Its antigen is currently unknown.

Treatment given: roughly 20 received Ad26.COV2.S at low or high dose, single or two shots; several received placebo; per-sample allocation not given. Specimen acquisition occurred on day 63 following the initial vaccine or placebo injection. Ad26 vector vaccine expressed Wuhan-strain SARS-CoV-2 spike. The V gene is TRBV27, the J gene TRBJ1-2; 9 nucleotides agree with TRBD1. The sample here was peripheral blood, taken in a trial of Ad26.COV2.S vaccine versus placebo. The clonotype was recovered from a person between 18 and 65 years old who received the Ad26.COV2.S COVID-19 vaccine or a placebo. For the CDR3, the DNA is TGTGCCAGCAGCCTACACAGGGGGCAGGTCTATGGCTACACCTTC. Translating gives CASSLHRGQVYGYTF.